Following are 11 T cell receptor beta chains from one sample sequenced in a study of T cells in Graves' hyperthyroidism and ophthalmopathy. Amplified regions were TCR beta CDR3 sequences from RNA transcripts. HTBI primers drove first-round RT-PCR of the TCR CDR3. TCRdb re-analysed the multiplex PCR reads in MiXCR, keeping a single row per CDR3 protein. Among hundreds of thousands of distinct CDR3 sequences, 15% to 18% were seen once, and the ten largest hold 13% to 15%. Sequenced material: blood. These receptor sequences come from a woman aged 18-29 years with Graves' hyperthyroidism.

This chain joins TRBV29-1 and TRBJ1-2; 7 nucleotides match TRBD1. The CDR3 extends over 12 amino acids. The germline V gene encodes CDR1 SQVTM and CDR2 ANQGSEA. With V trimmed by 6 bases and J by 1 base, 2 bases remained unmatched. The CDR3 DNA sequence: TGCAGCGTCCACAGGGGTAACTATGGCTACACCTTC. The encoded protein is CSVHRGNYGYTF.

This clonotype came up a few times. The V gene is TRBV7-6, the J gene TRBJ2-1, with 12 nucleotides matching TRBD2. The CDR3 has 16 amino acids. The germline V gene encodes CDR1 SGHVS and CDR2 FNYEAQ. Germline trimming cut 1 base from V and 7 bases from J; bases unmatched to any gene: 5. The CDR3 protein is CASSLGLAGGKNEQFF. CDR3 bases: TGTGCCAGCAGCTTAGGGCTAGCGGGAGGGAAGAATGAGCAGTTCTTC. Using reference TRBV7-6 and TRBJ2-1 for the parts outside the CDR3, the full variable domain is GAGVSQSPRYKVTKRGQDVALRCDPISGHVSLYWYRQALGQGPEFLTYFNYEAQQDKSGLPNDRFSAERPEGSISTLTIQRTEQRDSAMYRCASSLGLAGGKNEQFFGPGTRLTVL.

This clonotype was seen a few times. The gene calls are TRBV29-1 and TRBJ2-3, with 7 bases lining up with TRBD2. Per the germline V gene, CDR1 is SQVTM and CDR2 is ANQGSEA. The ends lost 6 bases at V and 1 base at J; junction bases unmatched: 7. There are 14 residues in the CDR3. The CDR3 loop reads CSVAPSGGTDTQYF. The CDR3 nucleotides read TGCAGCGTGGCCCCCAGCGGGGGCACAGATACGCAGTATTTT.

This clonotype came up many times. This chain connects TRBV20-1 to TRBJ1-1; TRBD1 might be the D (5 bases). Trimming left V 0 bases short and J 8 bases short, with 16 bases between. There are 14 residues in the CDR3. CDR1 is DFQATT and CDR2 is SNEGSKA in the germline V gene (reference sequence). CDR3 bases: TGCAGTGCTAGAGATGGGGGGGGAGCAGGAGAAGCTTTCTTT. This encodes CSARDGGGAGEAFF.

Notes on this clonotype: A read error is possible here, since a much larger clone lies one base away. J is TRBJ2-5 and V is TRBV3-1; no clear D gene. V gave up 2 bases and J gave up 4 bases, with 14 bases separating them. This CDR3 has 15 amino acids. Per germline, CDR1 LGHDT and CDR2 YNNKEL (reference sequence). The CDR3 protein is CASSQRKGGRETQYF. The CDR3 DNA sequence: TGTGCCAGCAGCCAACGAAAGGGTGGGCGAGAGACCCAGTACTTC.

This clonotype was seen repeatedly, ten times or more. The CDR3 DNA follows: TGTGCCAGCAGCTTATCCCGGGACAGGGGTTGGTCGCACAAAGGAAAACTGTTTTTT. It specifies CASSLSRDRGWSHKGKLFF. The V and J genes are TRBV11-2 and TRBJ1-4, with 10 bases fitting TRBD1. CDR1 is SGHAT and CDR2 is FQNNGV in the germline V gene. The CDR3 has 19 amino acids. V was clipped by 2 bases and J by 10 bases; unmatched bases: 19.

The rearrangement joins TRBV29-1 to TRBJ2-1, with D possibly matching TRBD1 (6 bases). Trimming left V 7 bases short and J 6 bases short, with 16 bases between. The germline CDR1 and CDR2 sequences are SQVTM and ANQGSEA. This CDR3 has 13 residues. The CDR3 sequence is CSGSRGTRNEQFF. CDR3 nucleotide sequence: TGCAGCGGCAGCAGGGGCACTCGCAATGAGCAGTTCTTC.

This clonotype was observed many times. This chain links TRBV28 with TRBJ2-5, with 9 bases lining up with TRBD1. The CDR3 spans 14 residues. V gave up 5 bases and J gave up 4 bases; unmatched junction bases: 5. Germline values: CDR1 MDHEN, CDR2 SYDVKM. The CDR3 protein is CASSTGGPGETQYF. The DNA for the CDR3 is TGTGCCAGCAGTACAGGGGGCCCGGGAGAGACCCAGTACTTC.

The chain has TRBV10-2 and TRBJ2-3; D uncertain. The CDR3 runs 14 residues. Looked up from germline, CDR1 is WSHSY and CDR2 is SAAADI. The ends were cut back, 8 bases at V and 6 bases at J, with 18 bases in the middle. This chain's CDR3 is CASLAGQSHDTQYF. The CDR3 DNA sequence: TGCGCCAGCCTCGCCGGCCAGTCACATGATACGCAGTATTTT.

The table lists this clonotype with many counts. The V call is TRBV11-2, the J call TRBJ2-5, with D uncertain. Between the trimmed V and J ends, which lost 0 bases and 2 bases, there was a span of 4 bases. Germline values: CDR1 SGHAT, CDR2 FQNNGV. CDR3 length: 13 residues. CDR3 in amino acids: CASSLELQETQYF. The CDR3 region has the DNA TGTGCCAGCAGCTTAGAACTTCAAGAGACCCAGTACTTC.

The chain employs TRBV5-6 and TRBJ2-4; weak D call: TRBD2 (5 bases). V was pared by 0 bases and J by 9 bases, with 10 bases between. This CDR3 has 13 amino acids. Per germline, CDR1 SGHDT and CDR2 YYEEEE. The CDR3 region is CASSLGGSSIQYF. Here the CDR3 DNA reads TGTGCCAGCAGCTTGGGCGGGTCAAGCATTCAGTACTTC. The whole variable domain, remainder taken from reference TRBV5-6 and TRBJ2-4, is DAGVTQSPTHLIKTRGQQVTLRCSPKSGHDTVSWYQQALGQGPQFIFQYYEEEERQRGNFPDRFSGHQFPNYSSELNVNALLLGDSALYLCASSLGGSSIQYFGAGTRLSVL.